This T cell receptor (beta chain) comes out of a study of blood T cell repertoires in COVID-19. Across the study: Spain, Italy and the United States supplied samples that represented acute and convalescent COVID-19. T cells, B-cell-depleted T cells, or PBMCs provided the cDNA or gDNA that served as material.

Enrolment of Seattle patients took place during active infection, and they were followed longitudinally. Per the original methods: Scientists estimated how many nucleated cells there were by amplifying reference gene primers. Clones were read by immunoSEQ multiplex PCR, and TCRdb kept only the in-frame ones, dropping some. The D gene and trimming were derived from the DNA, and the V and J assignments and clone size from that table. This table holds about 130,000 clones, around 75% found once. The CDR3 is 15 amino acids. Germline V gives CDR1 SNHLY, CDR2 FYNNEI. V dropped 4 bases and J dropped 6 bases, with 16 bases sitting between them.

Sample: peripheral blood. This sequence joins TRBV2 and TRBJ1-5; a possible D gene is TRBD1 (6 bases). The receptor comes from a woman aged 70-85 years with COVID-19, enrolled during active disease. In DNA, the CDR3 is TGTGCCAGCAGTGCTCTAGGGGGGGCCAGTCAGCCCCAGCATTTT. It yields the protein CASSALGGASQPQHF.